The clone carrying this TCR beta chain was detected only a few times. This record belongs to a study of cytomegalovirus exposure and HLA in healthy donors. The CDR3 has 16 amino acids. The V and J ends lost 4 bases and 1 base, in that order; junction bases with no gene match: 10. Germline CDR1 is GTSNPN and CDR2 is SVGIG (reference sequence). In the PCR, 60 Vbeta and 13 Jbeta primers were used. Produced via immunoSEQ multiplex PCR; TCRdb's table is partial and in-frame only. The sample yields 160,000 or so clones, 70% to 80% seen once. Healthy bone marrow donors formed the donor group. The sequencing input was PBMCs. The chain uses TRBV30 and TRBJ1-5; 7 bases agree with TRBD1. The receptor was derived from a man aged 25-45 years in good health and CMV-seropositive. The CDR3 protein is CAWTPRDSGSNQPQHF. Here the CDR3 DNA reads TGTGCCTGGACCCCAAGGGACAGTGGGAGCAATCAGCCCCAGCATTTT.